These T cell receptor beta chains were read from a single sample in a study of PD-L1 blockade in urothelial cancer. Sequencing used immunoSEQ multiplex PCR; TCRdb keeps in-frame clones, though not all of them. This repertoire shows about 81,000 clones, 89% found once; its top ten account for 0.85% to 1%. This sample comprised PBMCs, obtained around atezolizumab (anti-PD-L1) treatment. These receptors originate from a woman older than 75 with urothelial cancer. Both conserved end residues are part of each CDR3. The D gene is left open where the match is weak. Clone size is stated in some rows and not others, as once, few, many or a class when expanded.

d_call clone_size j_call v_call cdr3_aa cdr3_nt
- - TRBJ2-1 TRBV10-1 CASSESTGLGYNEQFF TGCGCCAGCAGTGAGTCGACAGGACTCGGATACAATGAGCAGTTCTTC
TRBD1 - TRBJ1-5 TRBV19 CASSIARTGGSRNQPQHF TGTGCCAGTAGTATAGCGAGGACAGGGGGATCCCGCAATCAGCCCCAGCATTTT
TRBD1 - TRBJ2-3 TRBV7-9 CASSPSGQDIDTQYF TGTGCCAGCAGCCCATCTGGACAGGACATAGATACGCAGTATTTT
- - TRBJ2-7 TRBV20-1 CSASGGYEQYF TGCAGTGCTAGTGGAGGCTACGAGCAGTACTTC
TRBD1 - TRBJ1-3 TRBV5-1 CASSRDRTSSGNTIYF TGCGCCAGCAGCAGGGACAGGACTAGCTCTGGAAACACCATATATTTT
TRBD1 - TRBJ2-1 TRBV7-9 CASSSGTGDNEQFF TGTGCCAGCAGCTCGGGGACAGGGGACAATGAGCAGTTCTTC
- - TRBJ2-7 TRBV5-8 CASSLRVGSETVGEQYF TGTGCCAGCAGCTTGCGAGTGGGTTCAGAGACAGTCGGCGAGCAGTACTTC
TRBD2 - TRBJ2-1 TRBV5-1 CASSFTGGSYNEQFF TGCGCCAGCAGCTTTACGGGAGGTTCCTACAATGAGCAGTTCTTC
TRBD2 once TRBJ2-1 TRBV4-1 CASSQEGGRTNEQFF TGCGCCAGCAGCCAAGAGGGCGGGAGAACGAATGAGCAGTTCTTC
- - TRBJ2-1 TRBV5-1 CASSLQGGVYNEQFF TGCGCCAGCAGTCTCCAGGGCGGAGTATACAATGAGCAGTTCTTC
- - TRBJ1-5 TRBV27 CASGPGVGNQPQHF TGTGCCAGCGGGCCAGGGGTGGGCAATCAGCCCCAGCATTTT
- - TRBJ2-1 TRBV27 CASSLYSYNEQFF TGTGCCAGCAGTTTGTACTCCTACAATGAGCAGTTCTTC
TRBD1 - TRBJ1-1 TRBV6-1 CASTVGQGNTEAFF TGTGCCAGCACGGTCGGACAGGGGAACACTGAAGCTTTCTTT
TRBD1 - TRBJ1-1 TRBV18 CASSLTGVNTEAFF TGTGCCAGCTCACTGACAGGGGTGAACACTGAAGCTTTCTTT
- - TRBJ1-5 TRBV18 CASSRQDFQPQHF TGTGCCAGCTCACGACAGGATTTTCAGCCCCAGCATTTT
- - TRBJ2-2 TRBV5-1 CASSAYSGDGGELFF TGCGCCAGCAGCGCTTATTCCGGGGATGGCGGGGAGCTGTTTTTT
- once TRBJ2-7 TRBV27 CASNSPRRGISYEQYF TGTGCCAGCAACAGTCCCCGAAGGGGAATTTCCTACGAGCAGTACTTC
- - TRBJ2-3 TRBV7-2 CASSSFDTQYF TGTGCCAGCAGTAGTTTTGATACGCAGTATTTT
TRBD2 - TRBJ2-3 TRBV9 CASSSRTSGSGIDTQYF TGTGCCAGCAGCTCCCGGACTAGCGGGAGCGGGATAGATACGCAGTATTTT
- - TRBJ2-3 TRBV5-1 CASSFTSSTDTQYF TGCGCCAGCAGCTTTACATCAAGCACAGATACGCAGTATTTT
TRBD1 - TRBJ2-1 TRBV9 CASSVVETGHNEQFF TGTGCCAGCAGCGTAGTAGAGACAGGGCACAATGAGCAGTTCTTC
- - TRBJ2-4 TRBV27 CASSESPGNIQYF TGTGCCAGCAGTGAGAGCCCAGGAAACATTCAGTACTTC
- - TRBJ2-7 TRBV30 CAWSPGGYEQYF TGTGCCTGGAGCCCCGGGGGCTACGAGCAGTACTTC
- - TRBJ2-3 TRBV30 CAWSVRGDTQYF TGTGCCTGGAGTGTAAGGGGGGATACGCAGTATTTT
TRBD2 - TRBJ2-3 TRBV6-5 CASTSAGGGTDTQYF TGTGCCAGCACCTCAGCGGGAGGAGGCACAGATACGCAGTATTTT
TRBD1 once TRBJ2-2 TRBV27 CASSPRTGVLGRELFF TGTGCCAGCAGTCCAAGGACAGGGGTATTAGGCAGGGAGCTGTTTTTT
TRBD2 - TRBJ2-1 TRBV28 CASTSNRLAGVLEQFF TGTGCCAGCACCTCGAATCGGCTAGCGGGTGTCTTGGAGCAGTTCTTC
TRBD1 - TRBJ2-5 TRBV18 CASSPGTEKETQYF TGTGCCAGCTCACCCGGGACAGAAAAAGAGACCCAGTACTTC
TRBD2 - TRBJ2-3 TRBV5-4 CASSLGTRDIDTQYF TGTGCCAGCAGCTTAGGGACTAGGGATATAGATACGCAGTATTTT
TRBD2 - TRBJ2-3 TRBV7-2 CASSISSGAPTDTQYF TGTGCCAGCAGCATTTCTAGCGGGGCCCCCACAGATACGCAGTATTTT
- few TRBJ2-3 TRBV6-1 CASSESRATKDTQYF TGTGCCAGCAGTGAATCGAGAGCCACGAAGGATACGCAGTATTTT
TRBD2 once TRBJ2-1 TRBV15 CATSTRTSGRTNEQFF TGTGCCACCAGCACCCGCACTAGCGGGAGAACGAATGAGCAGTTCTTC
- - TRBJ1-5 TRBV15 CATSRESGNQPQHF TGTGCCACCAGCAGAGAAAGCGGCAATCAGCCCCAGCATTTT
- few TRBJ1-5 TRBV21-1 CASGYSPNQPQHF TGTGCCAGCGGATACAGTCCCAATCAGCCCCAGCATTTT
TRBD1 - TRBJ2-5 TRBV15 CATSDRVKTQYF TGTGCCACCAGCGACAGGGTGAAGACCCAGTACTTC
TRBD2 once TRBJ2-3 TRBV9 CASSVGSGRTDTQYF TGTGCCAGCAGCGTAGGTAGCGGGAGGACGGATACGCAGTATTTT
- - TRBJ1-1 TRBV2 CASTATSRDTEAFF TGTGCCAGCACAGCGACCAGCCGGGACACTGAAGCTTTCTTT
- - TRBJ1-5 TRBV27 CASSFLSGSNQPQHF TGTGCCAGCAGTTTTTTGAGTGGTAGCAATCAGCCCCAGCATTTT
- - TRBJ2-3 TRBV15 CATSRDRADTQYF TGTGCCACCAGCAGAGATCGGGCAGATACGCAGTATTTT
TRBD2 few TRBJ2-1 TRBV28 CASSRMTSGRNEQFF TGTGCCAGCAGTAGGATGACTAGCGGGAGGAATGAGCAGTTCTTC
TRBD2 - TRBJ2-3 TRBV7-2 CASSRLASSTDTQYF TGTGCCAGCAGCCGACTAGCGTCTAGCACAGATACGCAGTATTTT
- - TRBJ1-5 TRBV19 CASTARDNSNQPQHF TGTGCCAGTACCGCCCGGGACAATAGCAATCAGCCCCAGCATTTT
- - TRBJ1-2 TRBV5-1 CASSLVSGANYGYTF TGCGCCAGCAGCTTGGTTTCGGGGGCTAACTATGGCTACACCTTC
- - TRBJ1-1 TRBV19 CASSIQGARNTEAFF TGTGCCAGTAGTATTCAAGGGGCTAGGAACACTGAAGCTTTCTTT
TRBD1 - TRBJ1-5 TRBV14 CASSPGGRQPQHF TGTGCCAGCAGCCCAGGGGGAAGACAGCCCCAGCATTTT
TRBD1 - TRBJ1-1 TRBV6-1 CASSVRMGTDTEAFF TGTGCCAGCAGTGTGCGGATGGGGACAGACACTGAAGCTTTCTTT
- - TRBJ1-2 TRBV6-1 CASSEARQPFGYGYTF TGTGCCAGCAGTGAAGCGAGGCAGCCTTTTGGCTATGGCTACACCTTC